This T cell receptor (beta chain) was captured by sequencing in a study of a mutant IDH1 vaccine in newly diagnosed glioma. Study overall: Eight vaccine injections were given to patients in weeks 1, 3, 5, 7, 11, 15, 19 and 23. The study, taken as a whole, reports: Pseudoprogression showed no apparent link to changes in top peripheral T cell clonotypes. Among all patients, vaccine-induced immune responses occurred in roughly 95%.

Details on this clone: What it recognizes is unknown.

The protocol was immunoSEQ multiplex PCR, while the TCRdb copy is restricted to in-frame clones and leaves out a portion. The data hold around 32,000 clones, with approximately 90% observed a single time. This CDR3 spans 14 amino acids. After removal of 8 bases from V and 3 bases from J, the junction contained 7 bases not matched to a gene. The V gene's germline CDR1 is SGHNT and CDR2 YYREEE (reference sequence). The time point denotes: week 5, during vaccination. Doses comprised 300 ug of mutant IDH1 20-mer peptide each, plus topical imiquimod. The chain employs TRBV5-4 and TRBJ2-1; TRBD2 matches 8 bases. This TCR came from a woman in her thirties or forties with glioma. Some clones in this sample may be carry-over from other donors' samples. The sequencing used peripheral blood mononuclear cells (PBMCs), collected from a glioma patient whose treatment included an IDH1 peptide vaccine. The CDR3 reads CASAGGGVYNEQFF. In nucleotides, the CDR3 is TGTGCCAGTGCGGGAGGCGGGGTCTACAATGAGCAGTTCTTC. Filled out from reference TRBV5-4 and TRBJ2-1, the complete variable domain reads ETGVTQSPTHLIKTRGQQVTLRCSSQSGHNTVSWYQQALGQGPQFIFQYYREEENGRGNFPPRFSGLQFPNYSSELNVNALELDDSALYLCASAGGGVYNEQFFGPGTRLTVL.